These 14 T cell receptor beta chains came from one sample sequenced in a study of T cell changes during pregnancy in multiple sclerosis. Data came from immunoSEQ multiplex PCR; TCRdb stores just in-frame clones and leaves some out. The table has 40,000 to 60,000 clones, 95% seen once; the top ten hold approximately 5.6%. The source was CD8+ T cells from peripheral blood mononuclear cells, collected in the first trimester of pregnancy. These receptors originate from a female donor with multiple sclerosis, enrolled in a pregnancy study.

The chain combines TRBV29-1 with TRBJ2-2; D ambiguous. The CDR3 runs to 13 residues. The germline V and J ends were trimmed by 4 bases and 2 bases, with 8 bases remaining between them. Germline CDR1 reads SQVTM; CDR2 reads ANQGSEA. The CDR3, as DNA: TGCAGCGTTGTCACAGCTAACACCGGGGAGCTGTTTTTT. Translating it yields CSVVTANTGELFF.

J is TRBJ1-2 and V is TRBV2; possibly TRBD1 for D (6 bases). The CDR3 has 14 amino acids. CDR1 and CDR2 from the germline V gene are SNHLY and FYNNEI. The V gene lost 1 base and the J gene lost 4 bases, with 10 bases spanning the gap. CDR3 residues: CASSEGGPGYGYTF. CDR3 bases: TGTGCCAGCAGTGAAGGGGGGCCGGGCTATGGCTACACCTTC.

This chain joins TRBV7-8 and TRBJ2-2; D ambiguous. There are 14 residues in the CDR3. CDR1 and CDR2 (germline): SGHVS, FQNEAQ. With 6 bases removed from V and 4 bases from J, the gap between germline ends came to 12 bases. CDR3 protein: CASSFTYGTGELFF. The CDR3 bases are TGTGCCAGCAGTTTTACTTATGGCACCGGGGAGCTGTTTTTT.

V and J are TRBV6-4 and TRBJ2-2; TRBD2 might be the D (5 bases). The V end lost 5 bases, the J end lost 7 bases, and 14 bases lay between the germline ends. The CDR3 is 14 residues long. Germline V gene lookup returns CDR1 MRHNA and CDR2 SNTAGT. The CDR3 region is CASSPLGGGGELFF. The CDR3 DNA follows: TGTGCCAGCAGTCCCCTAGGAGGAGGCGGGGAGCTGTTTTTT.

The chain carries TRBV5-6 and TRBJ2-5; 7 nucleotides match TRBD1. There are 16 residues in the CDR3. J lost 1 base, V lost 3 bases, and 9 bases had no gene match. CDR1 SGHDT and CDR2 YYEEEE come from the germline V gene. The CDR3 loop reads CASSWGTDEPQETQYF. The CDR3 coding sequence is TGTGCCAGCAGCTGGGGGACAGACGAACCCCAAGAGACCCAGTACTTC. Full variable domain (outside the CDR3, taken from reference TRBV5-6 and TRBJ2-5): DAGVTQSPTHLIKTRGQQVTLRCSPKSGHDTVSWYQQALGQGPQFIFQYYEEEERQRGNFPDRFSGHQFPNYSSELNVNALLLGDSALYLCASSWGTDEPQETQYFGPGTRLLVL.

On this clone itself: Other DNA sequences of this sample code for an identical CDR3. This chain uses TRBV6-1 with TRBJ2-7; a possible D gene is TRBD1 (6 bases). The CDR3 extends over 13 amino acids. Germline CDR1 MNHNS, CDR2 SASEGT. V gave up 1 base and J gave up 4 bases, with 8 bases separating them. CDR3 loop: CASSEGTAYEQYF. The CDR3 nucleotides read TGTGCCAGCAGTGAAGGGACAGCTTACGAGCAGTACTTC.

The chain carries TRBV9 and TRBJ1-2; TRBD1 might be the D (5 bases). Germline-derived CDR1 and CDR2 are SGDLS and YYNGEE. V lost 6 bases, J lost 4 bases, and 7 bases lay in between. CDR3 size: 11 residues. The CDR3 sequence: CASTGIYGYTF. The CDR3 DNA is TGTGCCAGCACAGGGATCTATGGCTACACCTTC.

This clone is labeled as medium-sized (0.01 to 0.1%). The V gene is TRBV5-6, the J gene TRBJ2-1; 8 bases are a match to TRBD2. Trimming at V came to 4 bases and at J to 1 base, leaving 4 bases not matched to a gene. CDR3 size: 15 residues. CDR1 is SGHDT and CDR2 is YYEEEE in the germline V gene. CDR3 amino acids: CASSRGGRSYNEQFF. The CDR3 DNA reads TGTGCCAGCAGCCGGGGCGGGAGGTCCTACAATGAGCAGTTCTTC.

In its sample, this clone was seen once. V usage is TRBV7-9 and J usage is TRBJ2-1; 10 bases fit TRBD1. The V and J ends lost 5 bases and 8 bases, in that order; junction bases with no gene match: 6. CDR1 and CDR2 from the germline V gene are SEHNR and FQNEAQ (reference sequence). The CDR3 length is 14 residues. The CDR3 DNA is TGTGCCAGCAGCCGGGGACAGGGGATCGATGAGCAGTTCTTC. It is translated as CASSRGQGIDEQFF.

This chain joins TRBV7-9 and TRBJ2-1; 11 bases align to TRBD2. With 3 bases clipped from V and 7 bases from J, the junction kept 5 bases outside the gene matches. CDR1 and CDR2 from the germline V gene are SEHNR and FQNEAQ (reference sequence). The CDR3 runs 15 residues. The CDR3 loop reads CASSFPGTSGNEQFF. CDR3 coding DNA: TGTGCCAGCAGCTTCCCCGGGACTAGCGGTAATGAGCAGTTCTTC.

CDR3 loop: CASSFTGTATYEQYF. The CDR3 DNA is TGTGCCAGCAGTTTCACCGGGACAGCAACCTACGAGCAGTACTTC. J is TRBJ2-7 and V is TRBV6-1; 7 bases fit TRBD1. CDR3 length: 15 residues. Germline V gene data show CDR1 as MNHNS and CDR2 as SASEGT. V was pared by 5 bases and J by 2 bases, with 9 bases of the junction left unmatched.

The genes are TRBV6-1 and TRBJ2-1, with D maybe TRBD2 (6 bases). CDR1 is MNHNS and CDR2 is SASEGT in the germline V gene. The CDR3 runs 16 residues. V lost 0 bases, J lost 0 bases, and 9 bases lay in between. CDR3 amino acids: CASSEALASSYNEQFF. CDR3 DNA: TGTGCCAGCAGTGAAGCACTAGCTAGCTCCTACAATGAGCAGTTCTTC.

This sequence joins TRBV16 and TRBJ1-1, with 8 bases matching TRBD1. Trimming cost V 4 bases and J 4 bases; bases outside gene matches: 11. CDR1 and CDR2 from the germline V gene are KGHSY and FQNENV. The CDR3 loop spans 16 amino acids. The CDR3 here is CASSPTTTGAGTEAFF. The CDR3 region has the DNA TGTGCCAGCAGCCCCACTACGACAGGGGCGGGCACTGAAGCTTTCTTT.

This clone appeared once. The chain couples TRBV28 to TRBJ2-3, with a possible D match to TRBD2 (5 bases). There are 13 residues in the CDR3. Germline V gives CDR1 MDHEN, CDR2 SYDVKM. Trimming shortened V by 3 bases and J by 1 base, and 5 bases separated the two germline ends. DNA for the CDR3: TGTGCCAGCAGTTTCGGGGGCACAGATACGCAGTATTTT. It encodes CASSFGGTDTQYF.